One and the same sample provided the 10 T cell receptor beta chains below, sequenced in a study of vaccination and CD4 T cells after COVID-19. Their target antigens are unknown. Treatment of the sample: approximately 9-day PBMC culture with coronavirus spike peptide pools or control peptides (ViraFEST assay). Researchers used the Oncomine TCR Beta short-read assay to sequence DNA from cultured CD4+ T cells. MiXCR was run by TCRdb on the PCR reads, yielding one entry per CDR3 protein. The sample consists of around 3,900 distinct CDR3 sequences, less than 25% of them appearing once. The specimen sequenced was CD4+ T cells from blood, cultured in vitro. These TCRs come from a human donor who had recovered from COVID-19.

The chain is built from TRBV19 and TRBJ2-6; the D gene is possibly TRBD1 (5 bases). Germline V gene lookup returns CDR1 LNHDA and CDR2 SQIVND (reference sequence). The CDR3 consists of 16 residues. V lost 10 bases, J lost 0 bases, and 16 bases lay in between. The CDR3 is CATGKGASSGANVLTF. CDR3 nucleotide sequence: TGTGCCACTGGGAAAGGGGCCAGCTCTGGGGCCAACGTCCTGACTTTC.

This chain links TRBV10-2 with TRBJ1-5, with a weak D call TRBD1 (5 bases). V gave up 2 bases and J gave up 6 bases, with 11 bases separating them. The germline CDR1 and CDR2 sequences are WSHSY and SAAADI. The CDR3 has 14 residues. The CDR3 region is CASSETGGGQPQHF. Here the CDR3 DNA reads TGCGCCAGCAGTGAGACGGGGGGTGGTCAGCCCCAGCATTTT.

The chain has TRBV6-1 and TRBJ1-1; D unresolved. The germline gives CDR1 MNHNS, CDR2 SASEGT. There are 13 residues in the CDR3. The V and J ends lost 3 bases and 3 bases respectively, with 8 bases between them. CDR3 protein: CASSDGTYTEAFF. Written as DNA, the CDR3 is TGTGCCAGCAGTGATGGAACGTACACTGAAGCTTTCTTT.

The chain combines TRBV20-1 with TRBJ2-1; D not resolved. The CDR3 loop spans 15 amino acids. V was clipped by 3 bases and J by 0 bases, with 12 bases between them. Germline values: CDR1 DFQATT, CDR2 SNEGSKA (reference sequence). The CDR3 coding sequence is TGCAGTGCTAGCGCTTTGCGTCGCTCCTACAATGAGCAGTTCTTC. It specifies CSASALRRSYNEQFF.

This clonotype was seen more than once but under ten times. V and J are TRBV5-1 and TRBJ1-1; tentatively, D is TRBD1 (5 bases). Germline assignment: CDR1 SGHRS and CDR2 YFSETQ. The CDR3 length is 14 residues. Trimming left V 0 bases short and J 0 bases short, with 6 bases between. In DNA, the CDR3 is TGCGCCAGCAGCTTGGAGGGGTTGAACACTGAAGCTTTCTTT. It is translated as CASSLEGLNTEAFF.

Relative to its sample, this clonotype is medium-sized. In nucleotides, the CDR3 is TGTGCCAGCAGCTTAAGTCAGGGTGCAGTACAGCCCCAGCATTTT. Encoded protein: CASSLSQGAVQPQHF. The chain joins TRBV7-8 to TRBJ1-5, with D possibly matching TRBD1 (5 bases). This CDR3 region has 15 residues. Per germline, CDR1 SGHVS and CDR2 FQNEAQ. V was clipped by 2 bases and J by 7 bases, with 15 bases between them.

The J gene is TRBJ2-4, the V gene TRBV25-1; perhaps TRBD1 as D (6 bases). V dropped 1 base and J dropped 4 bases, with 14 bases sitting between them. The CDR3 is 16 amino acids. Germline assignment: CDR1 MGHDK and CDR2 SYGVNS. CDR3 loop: CASSESTGRMKNIQYF. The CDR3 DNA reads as TGTGCCAGCAGTGAATCGACAGGTCGGATGAAAAACATTCAGTACTTC.

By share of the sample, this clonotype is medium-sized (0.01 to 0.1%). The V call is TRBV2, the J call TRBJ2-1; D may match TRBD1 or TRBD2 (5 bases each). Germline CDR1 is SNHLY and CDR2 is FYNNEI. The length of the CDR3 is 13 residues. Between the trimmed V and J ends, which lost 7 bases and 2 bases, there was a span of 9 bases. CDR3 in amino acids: CASKGRTYNEQFF. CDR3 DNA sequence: TGTGCCAGCAAGGGACGGACCTACAATGAGCAGTTCTTC.

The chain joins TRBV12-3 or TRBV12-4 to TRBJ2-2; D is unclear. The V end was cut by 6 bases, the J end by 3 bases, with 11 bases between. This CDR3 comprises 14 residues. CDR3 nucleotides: TGTGCCAGCAGCTCTACACCGTACACCGGGGAGCTGTTTTTT. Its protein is CASSSTPYTGELFF.

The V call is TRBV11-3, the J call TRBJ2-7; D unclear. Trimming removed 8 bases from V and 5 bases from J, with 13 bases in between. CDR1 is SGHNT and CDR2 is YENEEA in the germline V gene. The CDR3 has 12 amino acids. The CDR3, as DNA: TGTGCCAGCGGGGTAGCCAAGGACGAGCAGTACTTC. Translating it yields CASGVAKDEQYF.